The clone carrying this T cell receptor (beta chain) has only one observation. Its antigen is as yet unknown. The data originate from a study of cytomegalovirus exposure and HLA in healthy donors. About the research overall: Falling in the Caucasian-associated ancestry cluster were approximately 86% of some 400 genotyped donors. Study results and limitations: TCR beta sequences reportedly predicted the HLA-A and HLA-B alleles of most subjects accurately. Most TCRs appeared rarely, but some public TCRs recurred in many donors. Another analysis was done later, and it associated approximately 18,000 TCR beta sequences with HLA alleles at 0.05 false discovery rate.

Primers: 60 Vbeta forward and 13 Jbeta reverse. Here immunoSEQ multiplex PCR was the method, and the copy in TCRdb shows in-frame clones only, minus some. The sample holds roughly 160,000 clones, about 80% seen once. This CDR3 region has 17 residues. Unmatched junction bases numbered 13, after V lost 0 bases and J lost 6 bases. Germline values: CDR1 SGHRS, CDR2 YFSETQ. The sequence derives from a man aged 50 to 60 in good health and CMV-seropositive. The J gene is TRBJ1-2, the V gene TRBV5-1; 8 bases align to TRBD1. The material sequenced was PBMCs. The CDR3 reads CASSLGMGRTGGDGYTF. In DNA form, the CDR3 reads TGCGCCAGCAGCTTGGGAATGGGAAGAACAGGGGGAGATGGCTACACCTTC.